This T cell receptor (beta chain) was captured in a study of long-term antiretroviral therapy in people with HIV. Study-level findings and limits: Against controls, HIV repertoires showed narrower ranges of CDR3 length. ART preceded a rise in diversity that nonetheless stayed lower than in transplant donor controls.

Samples held roughly 0.85-11 million cryopreserved PBMC before DNA extraction. Remarks on this clone: Its antigen is currently unknown.

Version v3.0 of the immunoSEQ assay ran at survey level. Assay used: immunoSEQ multiplex PCR; TCRdb lists only in-frame clones, some missing. The repertoire holds about 20,000 clones, with just under 80% as singletons. Here the sequenced sample was unsorted PBMCs, taken 0.3 years after starting antiretroviral therapy. This receptor was identified in a woman in her forties or fifties with HIV.

The CDR3 sequence is CASSPVGALGTEAFF. In DNA, the CDR3 is TGTGCCAGCTCACCCGTTGGGGCATTGGGCACTGAAGCTTTCTTT. The V call is TRBV18, the J call TRBJ1-1; tentatively, D is TRBD1 (5 bases). CDR3 length: 15 residues. Germline V gives CDR1 KGHSH, CDR2 LQKENI. Between the trimmed V and J ends, which lost 3 bases and 4 bases, there was a span of 15 bases.